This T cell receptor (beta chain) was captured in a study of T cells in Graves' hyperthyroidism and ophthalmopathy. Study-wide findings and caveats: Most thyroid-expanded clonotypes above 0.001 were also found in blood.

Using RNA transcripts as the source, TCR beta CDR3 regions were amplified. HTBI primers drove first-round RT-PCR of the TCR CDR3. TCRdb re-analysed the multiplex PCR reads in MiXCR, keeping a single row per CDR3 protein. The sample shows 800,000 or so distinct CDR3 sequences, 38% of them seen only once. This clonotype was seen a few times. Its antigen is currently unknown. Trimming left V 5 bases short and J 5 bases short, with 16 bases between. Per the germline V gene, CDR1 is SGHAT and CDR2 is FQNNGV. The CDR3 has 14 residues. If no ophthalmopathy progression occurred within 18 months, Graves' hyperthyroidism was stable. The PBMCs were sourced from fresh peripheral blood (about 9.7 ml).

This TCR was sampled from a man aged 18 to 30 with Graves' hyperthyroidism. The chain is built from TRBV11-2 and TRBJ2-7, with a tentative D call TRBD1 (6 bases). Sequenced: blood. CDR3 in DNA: TGTGCCAGCAGCGACCTCTGGACAGCGGACGAGCAGTACTTC. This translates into CASSDLWTADEQYF.